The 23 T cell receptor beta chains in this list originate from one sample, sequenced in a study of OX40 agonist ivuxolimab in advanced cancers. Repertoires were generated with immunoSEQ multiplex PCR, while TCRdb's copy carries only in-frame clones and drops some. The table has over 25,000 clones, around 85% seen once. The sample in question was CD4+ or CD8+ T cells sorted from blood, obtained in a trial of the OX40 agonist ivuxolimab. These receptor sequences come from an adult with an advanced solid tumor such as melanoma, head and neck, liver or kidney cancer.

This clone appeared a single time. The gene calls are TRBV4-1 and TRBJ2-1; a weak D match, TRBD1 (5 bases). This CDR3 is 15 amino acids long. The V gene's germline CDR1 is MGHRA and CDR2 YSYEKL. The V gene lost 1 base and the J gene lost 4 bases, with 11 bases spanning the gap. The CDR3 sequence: CASSQAGPLYNEQFF. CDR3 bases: TGCGCCAGCAGCCAAGCAGGGCCCTTATACAATGAGCAGTTCTTC.

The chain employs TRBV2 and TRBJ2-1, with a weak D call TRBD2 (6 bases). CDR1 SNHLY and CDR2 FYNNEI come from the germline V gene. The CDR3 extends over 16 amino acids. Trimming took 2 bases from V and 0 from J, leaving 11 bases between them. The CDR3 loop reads CASSEFRGSSYNEQFF. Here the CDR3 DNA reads TGTGCCAGCAGTGAATTTCGGGGGAGCTCCTACAATGAGCAGTTCTTC.

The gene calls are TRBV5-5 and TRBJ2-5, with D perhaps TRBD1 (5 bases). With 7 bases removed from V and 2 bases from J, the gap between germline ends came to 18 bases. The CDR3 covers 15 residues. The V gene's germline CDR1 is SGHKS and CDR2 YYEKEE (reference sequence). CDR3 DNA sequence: TGTGCCAGCTGCCGGAGAGGACATCCACAAGAGACCCAGTACTTC. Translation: CASCRRGHPQETQYF.

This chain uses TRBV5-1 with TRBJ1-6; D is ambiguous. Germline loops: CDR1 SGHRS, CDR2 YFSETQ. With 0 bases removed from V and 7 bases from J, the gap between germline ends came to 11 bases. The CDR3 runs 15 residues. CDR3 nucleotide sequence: TGCGCCAGCAGCTTGGGGACTAGTGGCAATTCACCCCTCCACTTT. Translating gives CASSLGTSGNSPLHF.

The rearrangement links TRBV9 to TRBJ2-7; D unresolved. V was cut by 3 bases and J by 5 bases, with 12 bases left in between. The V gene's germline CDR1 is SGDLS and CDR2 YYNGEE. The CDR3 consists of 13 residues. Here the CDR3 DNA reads TGTGCCAGCAGCGCTAGTATGGTCGACGAGCAGTACTTC. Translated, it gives CASSASMVDEQYF.

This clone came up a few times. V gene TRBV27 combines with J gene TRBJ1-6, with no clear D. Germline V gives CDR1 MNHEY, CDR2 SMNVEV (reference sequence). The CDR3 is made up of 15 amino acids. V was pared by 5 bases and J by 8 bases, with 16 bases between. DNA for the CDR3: TGTGCCAGCAGTCCTTTTAGCCCAGGTTATTCACCCCTCCACTTT. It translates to CASSPFSPGYSPLHF.

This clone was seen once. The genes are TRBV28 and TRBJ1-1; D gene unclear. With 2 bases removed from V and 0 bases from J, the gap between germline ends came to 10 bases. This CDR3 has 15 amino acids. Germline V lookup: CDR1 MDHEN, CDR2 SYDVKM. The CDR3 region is CASSLEQKMNTEAFF. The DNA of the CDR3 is TGTGCCAGCAGTTTAGAACAAAAAATGAACACTGAAGCTTTCTTT.

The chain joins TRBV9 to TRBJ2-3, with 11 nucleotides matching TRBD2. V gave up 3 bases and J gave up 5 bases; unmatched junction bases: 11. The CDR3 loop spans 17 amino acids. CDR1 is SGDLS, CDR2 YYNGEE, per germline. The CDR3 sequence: CASSDRLAGGPGDTQYF. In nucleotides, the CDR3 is TGTGCCAGCAGCGACCGATTAGCGGGAGGGCCCGGAGATACGCAGTATTTT.

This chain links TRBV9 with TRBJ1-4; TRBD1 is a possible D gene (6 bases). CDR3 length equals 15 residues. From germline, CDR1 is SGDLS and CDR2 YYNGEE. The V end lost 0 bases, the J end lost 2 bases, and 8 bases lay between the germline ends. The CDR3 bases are TGTGCCAGCAGCGTAGAGGGGGGTACTAATGAAAAACTGTTTTTT. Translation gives CASSVEGGTNEKLFF.

CDR3 amino acids: CASSHESGLAGVGEQFF. As DNA, the CDR3 is TGTGCCAGCAGCCATGAATCGGGACTAGCGGGGGTTGGTGAGCAGTTCTTC. The chain is built from TRBV4-2 and TRBJ2-1; 14 nucleotides line up with TRBD2. Germline assignment: CDR1 LGHNA and CDR2 YNFKEQ. The length of the CDR3 is 17 residues. J gave up 9 bases and V 3 bases, and 10 bases lay outside the gene matches.

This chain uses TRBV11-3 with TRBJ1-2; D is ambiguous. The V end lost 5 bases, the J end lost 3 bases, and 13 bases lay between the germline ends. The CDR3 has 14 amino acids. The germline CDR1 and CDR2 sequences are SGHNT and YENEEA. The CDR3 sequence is CASSHGVADYGYTF. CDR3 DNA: TGTGCCAGCAGCCATGGGGTAGCGGACTATGGCTACACCTTC.

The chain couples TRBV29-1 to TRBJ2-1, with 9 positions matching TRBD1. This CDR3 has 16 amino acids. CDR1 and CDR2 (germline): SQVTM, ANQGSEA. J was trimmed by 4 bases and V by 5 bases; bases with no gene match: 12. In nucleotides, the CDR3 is TGCAGCGTTCGCAATTTCCCCGGGACAGGGTACAATGAGCAGTTCTTC. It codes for CSVRNFPGTGYNEQFF.

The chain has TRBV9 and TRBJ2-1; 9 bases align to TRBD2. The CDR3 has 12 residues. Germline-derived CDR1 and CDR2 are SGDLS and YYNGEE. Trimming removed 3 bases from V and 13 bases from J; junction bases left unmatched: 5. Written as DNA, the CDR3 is TGTGCCAGCAGCGGAACTAGCGGGCGTCAGTTCTTC. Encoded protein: CASSGTSGRQFF.

The CDR3, as DNA: TGTGCCAGCAGCCCCCGGACAGGCTCCTACAATGAGCAGTTCTTC. Translating gives CASSPRTGSYNEQFF. This chain connects TRBV9 to TRBJ2-1; 7 bases agree with TRBD1. This CDR3 has 15 residues. V shed 4 bases, J shed 0 bases, and the junction held 4 bases outside the gene matches. Per germline, CDR1 SGDLS and CDR2 YYNGEE.

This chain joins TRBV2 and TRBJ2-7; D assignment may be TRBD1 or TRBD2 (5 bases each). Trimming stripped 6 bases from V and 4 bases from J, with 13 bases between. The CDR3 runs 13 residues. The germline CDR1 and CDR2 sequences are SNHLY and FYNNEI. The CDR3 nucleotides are TGTGCCAGCAGGGCCGGGACGGAGTACGAGCAGTACTTC. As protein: CASRAGTEYEQYF.

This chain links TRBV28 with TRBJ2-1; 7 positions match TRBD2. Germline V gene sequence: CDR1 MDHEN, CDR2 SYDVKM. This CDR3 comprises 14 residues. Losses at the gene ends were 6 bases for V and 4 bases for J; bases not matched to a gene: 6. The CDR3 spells CASRRLAPYNEQFF. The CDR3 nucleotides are TGTGCCAGCAGGAGACTAGCCCCATACAATGAGCAGTTCTTC.

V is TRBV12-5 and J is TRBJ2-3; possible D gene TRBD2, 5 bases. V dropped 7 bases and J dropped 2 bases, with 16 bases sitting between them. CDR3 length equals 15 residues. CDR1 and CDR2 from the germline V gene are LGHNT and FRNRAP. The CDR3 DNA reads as TGTGCTAGTGCCCCCCCGGGGAAGGACACAGATACGCAGTATTTT. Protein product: CASAPPGKDTDTQYF.

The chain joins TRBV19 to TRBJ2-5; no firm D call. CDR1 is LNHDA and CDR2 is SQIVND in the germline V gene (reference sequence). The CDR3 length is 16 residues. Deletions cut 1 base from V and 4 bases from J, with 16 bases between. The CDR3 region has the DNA TGTGCCAGTAGTATAGGCAAGTCTTACCTCGGAGAGACCCAGTACTTC. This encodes CASSIGKSYLGETQYF.

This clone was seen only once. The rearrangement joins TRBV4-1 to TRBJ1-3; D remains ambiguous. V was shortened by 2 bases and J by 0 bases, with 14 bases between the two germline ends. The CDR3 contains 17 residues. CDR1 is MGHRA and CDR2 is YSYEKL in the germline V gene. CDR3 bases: TGCGCCAGCAGCCAAACAGAAGCCTCCTTCTCTGGAAACACCATATATTTT. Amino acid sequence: CASSQTEASFSGNTIYF.

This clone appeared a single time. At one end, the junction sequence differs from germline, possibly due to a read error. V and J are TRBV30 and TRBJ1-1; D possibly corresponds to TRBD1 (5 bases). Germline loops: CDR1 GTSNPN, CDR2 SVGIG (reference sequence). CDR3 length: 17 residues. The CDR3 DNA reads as TGTACCTGGAGCGAATACCCGCCGTCAGGGCCGAACACTGAAGCTTTCTTT. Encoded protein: CTWSEYPPSGPNTEAFF.

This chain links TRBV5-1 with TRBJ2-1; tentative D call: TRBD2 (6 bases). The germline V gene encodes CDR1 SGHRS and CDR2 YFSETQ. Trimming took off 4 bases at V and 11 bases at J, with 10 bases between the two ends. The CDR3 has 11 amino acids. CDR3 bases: TGCGCCAGCAGCCCGGGGACTCAGCAGTTCTTC. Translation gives CASSPGTQQFF.

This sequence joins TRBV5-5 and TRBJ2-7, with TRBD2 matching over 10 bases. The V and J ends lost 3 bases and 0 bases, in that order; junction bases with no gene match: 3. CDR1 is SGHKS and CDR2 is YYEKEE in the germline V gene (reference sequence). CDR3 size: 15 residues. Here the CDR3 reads CASSSGLAYSYEQYF. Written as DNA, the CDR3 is TGTGCCAGCAGCTCGGGACTAGCGTACTCCTACGAGCAGTACTTC.

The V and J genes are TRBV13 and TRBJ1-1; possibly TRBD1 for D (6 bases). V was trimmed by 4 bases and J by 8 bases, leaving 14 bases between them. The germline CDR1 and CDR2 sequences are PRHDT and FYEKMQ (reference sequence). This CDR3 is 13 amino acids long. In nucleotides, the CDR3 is TGTGCCAGCAGCTCAGGGGAATCGGTAGAAGCTTTCTTT. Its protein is CASSSGESVEAFF.